Below, 25 T cell receptor beta chains from the same sample are listed, as sequenced in a study of blood T cell repertoires in COVID-19. Sequencing used immunoSEQ multiplex PCR; TCRdb keeps in-frame clones, though not all of them. This table has around 350,000 clones, around nine tenths appearing once. Input material: peripheral blood. All receptors come from a human donor in a cohort sampled during active COVID-19.

This chain uses TRBV7-9 with TRBJ1-5; 9 positions match TRBD1. Germline assignment: CDR1 SEHNR and CDR2 FQNEAQ (reference sequence). This CDR3 is built from 19 residues. The V segment lost 5 bases and the J segment 2 bases; nucleotides outside the gene matches: 16. In DNA, the CDR3 is TGTGCCAGCAGCCCTGAAGTGGGACAGGGTGCGGGGGGCAATCAGCCCCAGCATTTT. Its protein product is CASSPEVGQGAGGNQPQHF.

The sample holds one count of this clone. The V call is TRBV5-1, the J call TRBJ2-3; D may be TRBD1 (5 bases). V was clipped by 6 bases and J by 0 bases, with 11 bases between them. CDR3 length equals 14 residues. CDR1 SGHRS and CDR2 YFSETQ come from the germline V gene. CDR3: CASKMAGSTDTQYF. DNA of the CDR3: TGCGCCAGCAAAATGGCAGGGAGCACAGATACGCAGTATTTT.

This clone was recorded only once. V is TRBV29-1 and J is TRBJ2-1; 10 nucleotides agree with TRBD2. The CDR3 length is 14 residues. V was clipped by 4 bases and J by 7 bases; unmatched bases: 7. Germline V CDR1 and CDR2: SQVTM, ANQGSEA. The CDR3 loop reads CSVVTASGGNEQFF. CDR3 DNA sequence: TGCAGCGTTGTAACGGCTAGCGGGGGTAATGAGCAGTTCTTC.

The chain couples TRBV25-1 to TRBJ2-1; 13 nucleotides line up with TRBD2. Trimming took 6 bases from V and 4 from J; bases not matched to a gene: 6. Germline CDR1 reads MGHDK; CDR2 reads SYGVNS. The CDR3 is 16 residues long. CDR3 loop: CASSAGLAGQYNEQFF. In nucleotides, the CDR3 is TGTGCCAGCAGCGCGGGACTAGCGGGACAGTACAATGAGCAGTTCTTC.

The chain is built from TRBV4-1 and TRBJ2-7, with D perhaps TRBD2 (7 bases). Germline loops: CDR1 MGHRA, CDR2 YSYEKL. This CDR3 is built from 14 residues. V was cut by 7 bases and J by 4 bases, with 17 bases left in between. In DNA, the CDR3 is TGCGCCAGCACCCCGGGGGGCAATGTTTACGAGCAGTACTTC. Its translation is CASTPGGNVYEQYF.

V and J are TRBV19 and TRBJ2-5; 8 bases are shared with TRBD1. Germline-derived CDR1 and CDR2 are LNHDA and SQIVND (reference sequence). Losses at the gene ends were 4 bases for V and 4 bases for J; bases not matched to a gene: 14. The CDR3 is made up of 17 amino acids. CDR3 coding DNA: TGTGCCAGTAGTAACCAGGGGGCGTTAAATCTAGGAGAGACCCAGTACTTC. Translating it yields CASSNQGALNLGETQYF.

This chain connects TRBV19 to TRBJ2-3; weak D call: TRBD2 (6 bases). The CDR3 loop spans 15 amino acids. Germline CDR1 LNHDA, CDR2 SQIVND (reference sequence). V was pared by 7 bases and J by 2 bases, with 16 bases between. CDR3 sequence reads: CASNPGDSPTDTQYF. CDR3 sequence (DNA): TGTGCCAGTAACCCCGGGGACTCCCCCACAGATACGCAGTATTTT.

The chain recombines TRBV5-1 with TRBJ2-7; 8 nucleotides align to TRBD2. Germline assignment: CDR1 SGHRS and CDR2 YFSETQ. The CDR3 extends over 14 amino acids. V lost 7 bases to trimming and J lost 2 bases; unmatched junction nucleotides: 8. DNA of the CDR3: TGCGCCAGCCGAGCGGGAGTAGGTACCTACGAGCAGTACTTC. Translating gives CASRAGVGTYEQYF.

The V gene is TRBV6-5, the J gene TRBJ1-1; D call uncertain. Trimming took off 2 bases at V and 3 bases at J, with 10 bases between the two ends. Germline CDR1 and CDR2: MNHEY and SVGAGI. The CDR3 is made up of 14 amino acids. DNA for the CDR3: TGTGCCAGCAGTTACAGGGAGGGATACACTGAAGCTTTCTTT. It encodes CASSYREGYTEAFF.

The J gene is TRBJ2-6, the V gene TRBV18; D not certain. Germline assignment: CDR1 KGHSH and CDR2 LQKENI. The CDR3 contains 14 residues. V lost 6 bases to trimming and J lost 2 bases, with 8 bases between them. The CDR3 sequence is CASSPVPGANVLTF. DNA for the CDR3: TGTGCCAGCTCCCCGGTCCCTGGGGCCAACGTCCTGACTTTC.

V usage is TRBV28 and J usage is TRBJ2-3, with 9 nucleotides matching TRBD2. With V trimmed by 3 bases and J by 4 bases, 2 bases remained unmatched. Germline V gene sequence: CDR1 MDHEN, CDR2 SYDVKM. The CDR3 is made up of 14 amino acids. In nucleotides, the CDR3 is TGTGCCAGCAGTTTTTTAGCGGGAGCAGATACGCAGTATTTT. Translating it yields CASSFLAGADTQYF.

The gene calls are TRBV5-1 and TRBJ1-3; the match to TRBD1 covers 8 bases. Unmatched junction bases numbered 6, after V lost 4 bases and J lost 0 bases. The CDR3 extends over 16 amino acids. From germline, CDR1 is SGHRS and CDR2 YFSETQ. The CDR3 DNA follows: TGCGCCAGCAGCGCAGCGGGACAGGTCTCTGGAAACACCATATATTTT. Protein sequence: CASSAAGQVSGNTIYF.

With respect to this clone: The sample holds other DNA sequences that translate to the same CDR3. The V and J genes are TRBV30 and TRBJ2-1, with TRBD2 identical over 7 bases. V gave up 4 bases and J gave up 4 bases; unmatched junction bases: 1. The CDR3 is 12 amino acids. Germline V gene lookup returns CDR1 GTSNPN and CDR2 SVGIG (reference sequence). For the CDR3, the DNA is TGTGCCTGGACTAGCGGATACAATGAGCAGTTCTTC. This codes for CAWTSGYNEQFF.

The CDR3 region is CASSSGVGGVLNEQFF. Written as DNA, the CDR3 is TGCGCCAGCAGCTCGGGTGTCGGGGGAGTCCTCAATGAGCAGTTCTTC. The rearrangement uses TRBV5-1 and TRBJ2-1, with D perhaps TRBD2 (6 bases). V lost 3 bases and J 6 bases, leaving 19 bases between the germline ends. This CDR3 region has 16 residues. CDR1 and CDR2 (germline): SGHRS, YFSETQ.

V gene TRBV27 combines with J gene TRBJ1-2; 7 positions agree with TRBD1. In germline, CDR1 is MNHEY, CDR2 SMNVEV (reference sequence). Germline trimming cut 8 bases from V and 4 bases from J; bases unmatched to any gene: 10. CDR3 length: 14 amino acids. The CDR3 nucleotides read TGTGCCAGCTCTTGGGACAGTACTTTCTATGGCTACACCTTC. Translation gives CASSWDSTFYGYTF.

There are a few counts of this clone. The chain is built from TRBV19 and TRBJ1-2; TRBD1 matches at 7 bases. The germline gives CDR1 LNHDA, CDR2 SQIVND (reference sequence). The ends lost 7 bases at V and 6 bases at J; junction bases unmatched: 8. CDR3 length: 13 residues. CDR3 region: CASTAQGSDGYTF. The DNA for the CDR3 is TGTGCCAGTACCGCACAGGGGTCGGATGGCTACACCTTC.

This chain joins TRBV2 and TRBJ1-6; tentatively, D is TRBD1 (5 bases). This CDR3 has 16 residues. The V gene lost 4 bases and the J gene lost 9 bases, with 19 bases spanning the gap. Germline-derived CDR1 and CDR2 are SNHLY and FYNNEI. The CDR3 loop reads CASSVLRVLTSSPLHF. The CDR3, as DNA: TGTGCCAGCAGTGTGCTCAGGGTTCTGACGAGTTCACCCCTCCACTTT. Supplemented by reference TRBV2 and TRBJ1-6, the full variable domain reads EPEVTQTPSHQVTQMGQEVILRCVPISNHLYFYWYRQILGQKVEFLVSFYNNEISEKSEIFDDQFSVERPDGSNFTLKIRSTKLEDSAMYFCASSVLRVLTSSPLHFGNGTRLTVT.

The chain combines TRBV5-1 with TRBJ2-2; TRBD1 aligns across 7 bases. V shed 0 bases and J 6 bases; nucleotides not matched to a gene: 2. The germline V gene encodes CDR1 SGHRS and CDR2 YFSETQ. This CDR3 is built from 14 residues. CDR3 in amino acids: CASSLEGAPGELFF. CDR3 nucleotide sequence: TGCGCCAGCAGCTTGGAGGGGGCCCCCGGGGAGCTGTTTTTT.

The chain carries TRBV7-9 and TRBJ1-4, with D possibly being TRBD1 (6 bases). Trimming took 6 bases from V and 3 from J, leaving 20 bases between them. The CDR3 runs 17 residues. From germline, CDR1 is SEHNR and CDR2 FQNEAQ (reference sequence). The CDR3 loop reads CASRPPTGKRPNEKLFF. CDR3 DNA: TGTGCCAGCAGGCCCCCTACAGGGAAGAGGCCTAATGAAAAACTGTTTTTT.

The chain has TRBV5-1 and TRBJ1-1; 9 bases match TRBD1. The germline CDR1 and CDR2 sequences are SGHRS and YFSETQ. This CDR3 contains 16 residues. V trimming: 3 bases; J trimming: 1 base; junction bases outside the gene matches: 7. CDR3 coding DNA: TGCGCCAGCAGCTCTCGCCGGGGACAGGGGAACACTGAAGCTTTCTTT. This translates into CASSSRRGQGNTEAFF.

The chain recombines TRBV3-1 (or the pseudogene TRBV3-2) with TRBJ2-2; 9 positions match TRBD2. The germline V gene has CDR1 LGHDT and CDR2 YNNKEL (reference sequence). CDR3 length equals 16 residues. V shed 1 base and J 7 bases; nucleotides not matched to a gene: 7. For the CDR3, the DNA is TGTGCCAGCAGCCAAGCGATAGCGGGAGTGAGCGGGGAGCTGTTTTTT. Encoded protein: CASSQAIAGVSGELFF.

The chain combines TRBV10-3 with TRBJ2-4; 10 nucleotides match TRBD1. Germline values: CDR1 ENHRY, CDR2 SYGVKD. The trim removed 10 bases at V and 7 bases at J, leaving 7 bases unmatched. CDR3 length equals 13 residues. The CDR3 DNA reads as TGTGCCACCTTGGGACAGGGGAGCAACATTCAGTACTTC. Its translation is CATLGQGSNIQYF.

This clone showed up just once. The chain recombines TRBV29-1 with TRBJ2-3; 10 bases are shared with TRBD2. The CDR3 runs to 14 residues. The germline CDR1 and CDR2 sequences are SQVTM and ANQGSEA. The trim removed 4 bases at V and 1 base at J, leaving 2 bases unmatched. CDR3 sequence (DNA): TGCAGCGTTGGAACTAGCGGGGGCACAGATACGCAGTATTTT. This codes for CSVGTSGGTDTQYF.

The chain couples TRBV5-8 to TRBJ1-3; the D gene is possibly TRBD1 (6 bases). The V end was cut by 2 bases, the J end by 0 bases, with 12 bases between. The CDR3 runs to 16 residues. Germline lookup yields CDR1 SGHTS and CDR2 YDEGEE. CDR3 amino acids: CASSLGTSLSGNTIYF. CDR3 sequence (DNA): TGTGCCAGCAGCTTAGGGACATCCCTCTCTGGAAACACCATATATTTT. Full variable domain (remainder filled in from reference TRBV5-8 and TRBJ1-3): EAGVTQSPTHLIKTRGQQATLRCSPISGHTSVYWYQQALGLGLQFLLWYDEGEERNRGNFPPRFSGRQFPNYSSELNVNALELEDSALYLCASSLGTSLSGNTIYFGEGSWLTVV.

DNA of the CDR3: TGTGCCAGCAGTTTCCCCAAAGGGACAGCAAGAGAGACCCAGTACTTC. Translating it yields CASSFPKGTARETQYF. The genes are TRBV28 and TRBJ2-5; 7 bases fit TRBD1. There are 16 residues in the CDR3. The germline CDR1 and CDR2 sequences are MDHEN and SYDVKM. Trimming cost V 3 bases and J 4 bases; bases outside gene matches: 11.